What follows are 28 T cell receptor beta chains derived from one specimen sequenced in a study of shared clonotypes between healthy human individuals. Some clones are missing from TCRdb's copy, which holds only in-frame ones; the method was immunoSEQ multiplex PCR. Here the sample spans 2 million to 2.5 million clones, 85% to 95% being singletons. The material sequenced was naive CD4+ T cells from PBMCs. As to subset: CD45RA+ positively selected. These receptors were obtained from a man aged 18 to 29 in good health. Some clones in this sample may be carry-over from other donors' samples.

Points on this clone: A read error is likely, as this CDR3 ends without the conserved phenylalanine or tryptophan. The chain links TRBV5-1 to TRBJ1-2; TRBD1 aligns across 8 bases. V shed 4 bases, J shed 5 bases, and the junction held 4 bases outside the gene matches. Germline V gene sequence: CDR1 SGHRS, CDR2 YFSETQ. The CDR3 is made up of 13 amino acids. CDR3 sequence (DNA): TGCGCCAGCAGCCCCAGGACAGGGTATGGCTACACCATC. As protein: CASSPRTGYGYTI.

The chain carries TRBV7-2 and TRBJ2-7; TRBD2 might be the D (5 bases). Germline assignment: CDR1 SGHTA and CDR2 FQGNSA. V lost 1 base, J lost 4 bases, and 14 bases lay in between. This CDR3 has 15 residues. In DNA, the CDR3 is TGTGCCAGCAGCTTAGGGCTAATCGGGGTTTACGAGCAGTACTTC. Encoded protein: CASSLGLIGVYEQYF.

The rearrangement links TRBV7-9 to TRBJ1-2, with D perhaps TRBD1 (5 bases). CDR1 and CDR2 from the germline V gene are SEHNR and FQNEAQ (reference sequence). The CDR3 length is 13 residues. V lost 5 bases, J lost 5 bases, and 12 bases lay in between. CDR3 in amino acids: CASSPTAGYGYTF. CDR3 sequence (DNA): TGTGCCAGCAGCCCGACAGCCGGGTATGGCTACACCTTC.

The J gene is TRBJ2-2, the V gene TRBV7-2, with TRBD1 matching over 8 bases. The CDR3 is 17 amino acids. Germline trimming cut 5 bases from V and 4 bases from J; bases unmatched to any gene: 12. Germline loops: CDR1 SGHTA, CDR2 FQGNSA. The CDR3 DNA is TGTGCCAGCAGCCCGCCCGGACAGGGCCGAGGCACCGGGGAGCTGTTTTTT. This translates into CASSPPGQGRGTGELFF.

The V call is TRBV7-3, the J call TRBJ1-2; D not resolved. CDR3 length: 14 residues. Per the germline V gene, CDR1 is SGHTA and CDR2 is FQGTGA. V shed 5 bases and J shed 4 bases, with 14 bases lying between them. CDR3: CASSTGRGVYGYTF. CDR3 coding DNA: TGTGCCAGCAGCACCGGTCGGGGAGTCTATGGCTACACCTTC.

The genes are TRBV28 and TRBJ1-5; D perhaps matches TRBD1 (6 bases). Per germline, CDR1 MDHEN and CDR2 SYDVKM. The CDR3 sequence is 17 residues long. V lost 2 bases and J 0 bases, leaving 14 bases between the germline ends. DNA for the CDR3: TGTGCCAGCAGTTTAACTCGGGACACCTATAGCAATCAGCCCCAGCATTTT. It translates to CASSLTRDTYSNQPQHF.

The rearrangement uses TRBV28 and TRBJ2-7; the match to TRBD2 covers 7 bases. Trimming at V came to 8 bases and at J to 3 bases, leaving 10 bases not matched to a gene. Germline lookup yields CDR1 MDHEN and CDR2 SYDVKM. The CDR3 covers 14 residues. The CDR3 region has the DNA TGTGCCAGCGTCCGGATCGGCGGGAGCTACGAGCAGTACTTC. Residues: CASVRIGGSYEQYF.

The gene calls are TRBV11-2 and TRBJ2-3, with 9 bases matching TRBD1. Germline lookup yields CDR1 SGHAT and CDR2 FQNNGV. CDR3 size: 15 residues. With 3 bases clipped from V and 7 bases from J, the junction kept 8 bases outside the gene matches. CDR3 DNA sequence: TGTGCCAGCAGCTTGGCCGGGACAGGGAGAAATACGCAGTATTTT. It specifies CASSLAGTGRNTQYF.

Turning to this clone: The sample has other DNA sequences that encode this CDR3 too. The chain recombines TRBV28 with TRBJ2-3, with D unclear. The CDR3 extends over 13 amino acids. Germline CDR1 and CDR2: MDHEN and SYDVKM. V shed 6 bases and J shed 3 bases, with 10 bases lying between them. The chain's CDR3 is CASSPPGTDTQYF. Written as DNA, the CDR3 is TGTGCCAGCAGCCCTCCGGGTACAGATACGCAGTATTTT.

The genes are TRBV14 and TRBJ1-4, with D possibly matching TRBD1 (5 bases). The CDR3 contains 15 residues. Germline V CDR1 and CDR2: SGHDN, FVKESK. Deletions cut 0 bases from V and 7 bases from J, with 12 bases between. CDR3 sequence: CASSQERGGIEKLFF. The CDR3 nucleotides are TGTGCCAGCAGCCAAGAGCGGGGGGGGATTGAAAAACTGTTTTTT.

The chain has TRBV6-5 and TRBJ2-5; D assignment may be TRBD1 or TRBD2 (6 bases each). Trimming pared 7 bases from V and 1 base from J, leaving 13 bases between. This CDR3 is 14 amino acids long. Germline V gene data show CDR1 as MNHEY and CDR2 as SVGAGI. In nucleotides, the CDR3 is TGTGCCAGCAAAGAGGGGGGAACCCAAGAGACCCAGTACTTC. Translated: CASKEGGTQETQYF.

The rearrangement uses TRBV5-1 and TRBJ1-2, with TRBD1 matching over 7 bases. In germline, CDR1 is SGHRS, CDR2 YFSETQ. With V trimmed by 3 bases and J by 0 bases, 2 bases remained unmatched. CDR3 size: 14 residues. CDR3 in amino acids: CASSWGTANYGYTF. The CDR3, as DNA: TGCGCCAGCAGCTGGGGGACAGCTAACTATGGCTACACCTTC.

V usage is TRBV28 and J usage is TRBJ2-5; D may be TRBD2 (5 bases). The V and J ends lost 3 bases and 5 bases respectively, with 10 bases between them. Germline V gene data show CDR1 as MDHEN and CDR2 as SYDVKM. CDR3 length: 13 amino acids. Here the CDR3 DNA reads TGTGCCAGCAGTTTCGGACTTTTGGAGACCCAGTACTTC. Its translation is CASSFGLLETQYF.

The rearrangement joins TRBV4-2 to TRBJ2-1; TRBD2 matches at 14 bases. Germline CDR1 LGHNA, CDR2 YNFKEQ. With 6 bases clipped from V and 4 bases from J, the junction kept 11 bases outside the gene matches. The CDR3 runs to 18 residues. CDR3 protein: CASSLPTGTSGGYNEQFF. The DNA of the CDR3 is TGTGCCAGCAGTTTGCCTACCGGGACTAGCGGGGGATACAATGAGCAGTTCTTC.

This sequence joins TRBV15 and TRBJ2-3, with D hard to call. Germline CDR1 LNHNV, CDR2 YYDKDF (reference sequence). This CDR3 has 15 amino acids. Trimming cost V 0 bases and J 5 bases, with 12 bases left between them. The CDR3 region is CATSRDFIVVDTQYF. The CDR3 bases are TGTGCCACCAGCAGAGATTTCATCGTGGTAGATACGCAGTATTTT.

In DNA form, the CDR3 reads TGTGCCAGCTCCTCCGGCCCGGGGGTCTATGGCTACACCTTC. It encodes CASSSGPGVYGYTF. The chain employs TRBV6-1 and TRBJ1-2, with D possibly TRBD1 on 5 matching bases. The CDR3 is 14 amino acids. The V end was cut by 8 bases, the J end by 4 bases, with 17 bases between. Per the germline V gene, CDR1 is MNHNS and CDR2 is SASEGT.

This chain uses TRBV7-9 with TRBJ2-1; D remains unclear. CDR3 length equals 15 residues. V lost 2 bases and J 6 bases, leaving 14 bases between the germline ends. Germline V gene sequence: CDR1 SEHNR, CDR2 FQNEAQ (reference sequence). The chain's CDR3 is CASSLLGINSNEQFF. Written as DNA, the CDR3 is TGTGCCAGCAGCTTACTGGGAATCAACTCCAATGAGCAGTTCTTC.

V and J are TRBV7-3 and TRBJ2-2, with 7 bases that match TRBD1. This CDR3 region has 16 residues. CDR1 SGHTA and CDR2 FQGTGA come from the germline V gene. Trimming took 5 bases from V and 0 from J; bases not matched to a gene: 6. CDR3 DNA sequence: TGTGCCAGCAGCCCCGGGACAGTTACGAACACCGGGGAGCTGTTTTTT. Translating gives CASSPGTVTNTGELFF.

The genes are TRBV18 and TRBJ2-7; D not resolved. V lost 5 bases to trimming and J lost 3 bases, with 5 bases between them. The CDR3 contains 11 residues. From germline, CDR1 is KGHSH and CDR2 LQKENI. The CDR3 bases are TGTGCCAGCTCAATCGACTACGAGCAGTACTTC. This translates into CASSIDYEQYF.

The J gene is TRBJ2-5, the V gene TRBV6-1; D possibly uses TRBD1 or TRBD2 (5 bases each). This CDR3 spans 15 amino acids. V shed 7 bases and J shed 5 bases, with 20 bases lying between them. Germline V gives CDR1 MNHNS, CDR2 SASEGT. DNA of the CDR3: TGTGCCAGCAAAGGGACGGACCATCCCTTGGAGACCCAGTACTTC. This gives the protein CASKGTDHPLETQYF.

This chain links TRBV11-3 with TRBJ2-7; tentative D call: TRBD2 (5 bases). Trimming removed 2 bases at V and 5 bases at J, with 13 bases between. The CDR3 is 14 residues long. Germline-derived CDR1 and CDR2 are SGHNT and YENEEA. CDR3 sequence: CASSLRWESNEQYF. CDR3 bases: TGTGCCAGCAGCTTAAGGTGGGAGTCCAACGAGCAGTACTTC.

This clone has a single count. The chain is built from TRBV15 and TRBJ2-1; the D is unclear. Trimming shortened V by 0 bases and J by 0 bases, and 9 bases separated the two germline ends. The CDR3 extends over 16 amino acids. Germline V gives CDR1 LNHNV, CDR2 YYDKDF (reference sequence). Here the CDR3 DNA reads TGTGCCACCAGCAGAGATTTGGCAGTCTCCTACAATGAGCAGTTCTTC. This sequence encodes CATSRDLAVSYNEQFF. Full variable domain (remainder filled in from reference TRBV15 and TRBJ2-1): DAMVIQNPRYQVTQFGKPVTLSCSQTLNHNVMYWYQQKSSQAPKLLFHYYDKDFNNEADTPDNFQSRRPNTSFCFLDIRSPGLGDTAMYLCATSRDLAVSYNEQFFGPGTRLTVL.

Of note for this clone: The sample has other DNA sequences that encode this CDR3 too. The CDR3 sequence: CASSYLGTGELFF. The DNA for the CDR3 is TGTGCCAGCAGTTATTTGGGCACCGGGGAGCTGTTTTTT. The chain uses TRBV6-5 and TRBJ2-2, with no clear D. Germline CDR1 is MNHEY and CDR2 is SVGAGI. The V and J ends lost 3 bases and 4 bases respectively, with 6 bases between them. CDR3 length: 13 residues.

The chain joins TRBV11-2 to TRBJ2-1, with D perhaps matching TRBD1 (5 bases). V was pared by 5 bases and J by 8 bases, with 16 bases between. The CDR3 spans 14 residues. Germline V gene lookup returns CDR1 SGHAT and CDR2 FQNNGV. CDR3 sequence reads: CASSAGLGWDEQFF. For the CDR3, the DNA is TGTGCCAGCAGCGCAGGGTTAGGCTGGGATGAGCAGTTCTTC.

The CDR3 DNA is TGTGCCAGCAGTGATCTGGGCTTCATGAACACTGAAGCTTTCTTT. Its protein is CASSDLGFMNTEAFF. This sequence joins TRBV2 and TRBJ1-1; no clear D. The germline gives CDR1 SNHLY, CDR2 FYNNEI. With 3 bases removed from V and 0 bases from J, the gap between germline ends came to 11 bases. The CDR3 has 15 amino acids.

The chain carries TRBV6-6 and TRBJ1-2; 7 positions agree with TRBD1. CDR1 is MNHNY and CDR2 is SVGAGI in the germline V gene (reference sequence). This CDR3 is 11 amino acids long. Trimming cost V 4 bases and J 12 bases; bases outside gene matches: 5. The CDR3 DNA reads TGTGCCAGCAGTTCCGACAGGGTGAACACCTTC. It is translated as CASSSDRVNTF.

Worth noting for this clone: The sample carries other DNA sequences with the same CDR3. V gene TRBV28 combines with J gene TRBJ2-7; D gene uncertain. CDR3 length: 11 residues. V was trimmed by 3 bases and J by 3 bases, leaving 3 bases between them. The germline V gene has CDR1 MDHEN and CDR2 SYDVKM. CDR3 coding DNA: TGTGCCAGCAGTTTGTACTACGAGCAGTACTTC. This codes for CASSLYYEQYF.

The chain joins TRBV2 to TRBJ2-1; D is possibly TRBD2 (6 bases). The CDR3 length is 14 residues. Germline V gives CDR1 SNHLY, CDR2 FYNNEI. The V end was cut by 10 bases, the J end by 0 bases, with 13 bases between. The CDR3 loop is CAIAGRSSYNEQFF. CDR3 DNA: TGTGCCATCGCGGGGAGAAGCTCCTACAATGAGCAGTTCTTC.